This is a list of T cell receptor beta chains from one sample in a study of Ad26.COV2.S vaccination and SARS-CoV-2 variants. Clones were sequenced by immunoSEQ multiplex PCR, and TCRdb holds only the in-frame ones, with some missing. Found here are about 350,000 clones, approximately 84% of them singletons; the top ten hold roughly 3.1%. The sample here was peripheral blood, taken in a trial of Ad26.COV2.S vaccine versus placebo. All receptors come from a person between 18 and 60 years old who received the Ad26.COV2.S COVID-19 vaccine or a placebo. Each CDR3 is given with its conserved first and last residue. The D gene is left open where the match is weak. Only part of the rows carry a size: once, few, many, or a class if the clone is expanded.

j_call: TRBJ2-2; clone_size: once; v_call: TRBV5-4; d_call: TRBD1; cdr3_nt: TGTGCCAGCAGCAAGGGACAGGGGGGGTCCGGGGAGCTGTTTTTT; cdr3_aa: CASSKGQGGSGELFF
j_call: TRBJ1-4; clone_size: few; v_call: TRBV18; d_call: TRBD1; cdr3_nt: TGTGCCAGCTCACTCAGGGGGGATAATGAAAAACTGTTTTTT; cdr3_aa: CASSLRGDNEKLFF
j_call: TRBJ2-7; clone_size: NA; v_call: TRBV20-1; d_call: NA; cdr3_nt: TGCAGCGCCCACGGAGGGATCGAGCAGTACTTC; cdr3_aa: CSAHGGIEQYF
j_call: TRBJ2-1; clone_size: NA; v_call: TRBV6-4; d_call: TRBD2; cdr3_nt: TGTGCCAGCAGTGACTCGGTAGCGGGGGGCGATGAGCAGTTCTTC; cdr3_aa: CASSDSVAGGDEQFF
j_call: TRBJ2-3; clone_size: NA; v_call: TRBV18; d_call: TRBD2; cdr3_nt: TGTGCCAGCTCATCCCTAGCGGGAGGGAGCACAGATACGCAGTATTTT; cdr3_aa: CASSSLAGGSTDTQYF
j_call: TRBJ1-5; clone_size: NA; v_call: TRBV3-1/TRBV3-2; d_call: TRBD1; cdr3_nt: TGTGCCAGCAGCCAAAACCTCCGGGACAGGGGGATTATTAGCAATCAGCCCCAGCATTTT; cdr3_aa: CASSQNLRDRGIISNQPQHF
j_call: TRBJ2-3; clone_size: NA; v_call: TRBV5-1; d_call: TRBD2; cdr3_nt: TGCGCCAGCAGCGCGGAGGCGGGAGTTCAAGCAGATACGCAGTATTTT; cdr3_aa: CASSAEAGVQADTQYF
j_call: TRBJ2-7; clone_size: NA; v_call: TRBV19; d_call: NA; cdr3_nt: TGTGCCAGTAGTATTGGCCCGGGGGCCCCCTACGAGCAGTACTTC; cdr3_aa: CASSIGPGAPYEQYF
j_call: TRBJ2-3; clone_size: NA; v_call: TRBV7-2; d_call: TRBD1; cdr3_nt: TGTGCCAGCAACACAGGGGTAAGCACAGATACGCAGTATTTT; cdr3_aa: CASNTGVSTDTQYF
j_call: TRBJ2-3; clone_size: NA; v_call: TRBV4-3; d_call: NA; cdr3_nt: TGCGCCAGCAGCCAAGAGGAGGGTTACACAGATACGCAGTATTTT; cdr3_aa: CASSQEEGYTDTQYF
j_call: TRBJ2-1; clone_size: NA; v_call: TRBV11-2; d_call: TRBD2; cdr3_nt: TGTGCCAGCAGCCTACAGCGGGAAGGTGAGCAGTTCTTC; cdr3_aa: CASSLQREGEQFF